These 6 T cell receptor beta chains were all obtained from the same sample, sequenced in a study of cytomegalovirus exposure and HLA in healthy donors. The PCR ran on 60 Vbeta and 13 Jbeta primers. Profiled with immunoSEQ multiplex PCR; TCRdb holds only in-frame clones, not every one. This table holds 200,000 or so clones. The sequenced sample was PBMCs. The receptors here all came from a girl aged 2-9 years in good health and CMV-seropositive.

The genes are TRBV28 and TRBJ1-1; D gene uncertain. Per germline, CDR1 MDHEN and CDR2 SYDVKM. The CDR3 extends over 11 amino acids. V was clipped by 6 bases and J by 3 bases, with 5 bases between them. CDR3 loop: CASSYDTEAFF. CDR3 DNA sequence: TGTGCCAGCAGCTATGACACTGAAGCTTTCTTT. Full variable domain (remainder filled in from reference TRBV28 and TRBJ1-1): DVKVTQSSRYLVKRTGEKVFLECVQDMDHENMFWYRQDPGLGLRLIYFSYDVKMKEKGDIPEGYSVSREKKERFSLILESASTNQTSMYLCASSYDTEAFFGQGTRLTVV.

To note about this clone: Germline is not matched at one junction end, which may reflect a read error. J is TRBJ2-5 and V is TRBV2; TRBD2 matches 13 bases. The CDR3 spans 12 residues. CDR1 is SNHLY, CDR2 FYNNEI, per germline. CDR3 bases: TGTGCCAGCAGTTTGACTAGCGGGAGGTGGCACTTC. Its protein is CASSLTSGRWHF.

The chain joins TRBV28 to TRBJ1-2, with D unclear. The V gene lost 5 bases and the J gene lost 4 bases, with 14 bases spanning the gap. This CDR3 contains 14 residues. Germline V gene data show CDR1 as MDHEN and CDR2 as SYDVKM. The CDR3 is CASSHRPQAYGYTF. CDR3 DNA sequence: TGTGCCAGCAGTCACAGACCCCAGGCCTATGGCTACACCTTC.

The rearrangement joins TRBV7-2 to TRBJ2-3; unclear D gene. The CDR3 is 12 amino acids. Germline V gene lookup returns CDR1 SGHTA and CDR2 FQGNSA. Trimming removed 5 bases from V and 0 bases from J, with 3 bases in between. The DNA of the CDR3 is TGTGCCAGCAGCCTGAGCACAGATACGCAGTATTTT. Its translation: CASSLSTDTQYF.

The chain is built from TRBV5-4 and TRBJ2-5; 14 bases align to TRBD2. V gave up 4 bases and J gave up 3 bases; unmatched junction bases: 5. Germline loops: CDR1 SGHNT, CDR2 YYREEE (reference sequence). CDR3 size: 16 residues. CDR3 protein: CASSRGTSGRKETQYF. The CDR3 DNA sequence: TGTGCCAGCAGCCGCGGGACTAGCGGGAGAAAAGAGACCCAGTACTTC.

The CDR3 reads CATSRASGIGETQYF. CDR3 bases: TGTGCCACCAGCAGAGCAAGCGGGATTGGGGAGACCCAGTACTTC. This rearrangement joins TRBV15 to TRBJ2-5, with 7 nucleotides matching TRBD2. Germline V gene data show CDR1 as LNHNV and CDR2 as YYDKDF (reference sequence). There are 15 residues in the CDR3. The J segment lost 5 bases and the V segment lost 1 base, leaving 7 bases of the junction unmatched.